This entry is about one T cell receptor beta chain. What it binds is unknown. This entry belongs to a study of T cells after yellow fever vaccination. Findings of the study overall: Researchers cautioned that FACS-sorted repertoires could harbor abundant clonotypes contaminating from the bulk population. The CD4 and CD8 compartments had a small share of their clonotypes in common. Re-detected after boosting: most primary clones, 95% to 98% of CD4 and about 90% of CD8.

Template switching by 5'RACE produced TCR cDNA, adding a universal primer site and UMIs. Each CDR3 protein gets one entry after TCRdb re-called the 5' RACE reads with MiXCR. This sample has a few hundred thousand distinct CDR3 sequences; around 21% occur once, and the top ten carry around an eighth. The clonotype comes from a man aged 30 to 39 who received the YFV17D yellow fever vaccine. The input for sequencing was PBMCs, taken 15 days after the yellow fever booster vaccination.

The DNA of the CDR3 is TGTGCCAGCAGCTTGGGGGTTTACTCCTACAATGAGCAGTTCTTC. It translates to CASSLGVYSYNEQFF. This sequence joins TRBV5-4 and TRBJ2-1; no definite D call. This CDR3 has 15 amino acids. The germline V and J ends were trimmed by 0 bases and 0 bases, with 7 bases remaining between them. The germline V gene encodes CDR1 SGHNT and CDR2 YYREEE (reference sequence).